The present entry profiles one T cell receptor (beta chain) with its context. The antigen is undetermined. Sequencing of TCR beta was performed on blood CD8+ T cells and on blood CD4+ T cells. The source of the sample is a study of CD8 T cells in Susac syndrome. The study, taken as a whole, reports: Acknowledgment was made by the study that its TCR sequencing and HLA analysis involved a relatively small number of individuals.

RNA was extracted with the RNeasy kit, and a quantity of about 0.45 to 1 ug was reverse transcribed using random hexamers. Using its own MiXCR run on the immunoSEQ multiplex PCR reads, TCRdb lists one record per CDR3 protein. The sample yields 150,000 or so distinct CDR3 sequences, approximately 94% seen once. The receptor was isolated from a human donor with multiple sclerosis. Sequencing was performed on CD4+ T cells from PBMCs.

CDR3 nucleotide sequence: TGTGCCAGCAGTCCGACAGCGGGGGATCAGCCCCAGCATTTT. Protein: CASSPTAGDQPQHF. This chain links TRBV6-5 with TRBJ1-5; TRBD1 is a possible D gene (5 bases). Trimming shortened V by 5 bases and J by 5 bases, and 13 bases separated the two germline ends. CDR3 length: 14 residues. The germline CDR1 and CDR2 sequences are MNHEY and SVGAGI.